One and the same sample provided the 20 T cell receptor beta chains below, sequenced in a study of T cell responses to AZD1222 COVID-19 vaccine. Using immunoSEQ multiplex PCR, the repertoire was profiled, and TCRdb retains in-frame clones only, with some absent. The table lists roughly 180,000 clones, about nine tenths of them singletons. Sample: peripheral blood, taken 28 days after the second AZD1222 dose. These receptors were obtained from an adult who received the AZD1222 COVID-19 vaccine.

The J gene is TRBJ2-1, the V gene TRBV6-5; 8 bases line up with TRBD2. The CDR3 is 14 amino acids. V lost 5 bases to trimming and J lost 2 bases; unmatched junction nucleotides: 2. Germline loops: CDR1 MNHEY, CDR2 SVGAGI. CDR3 nucleotide sequence: TGTGCCAGCAGTCTAGCGGGTCCCTACAATGAGCAGTTCTTC. Its protein product is CASSLAGPYNEQFF.

The chain recombines TRBV30 with TRBJ2-3; TRBD1 or TRBD2 may be the D gene (5 bases each). Between the trimmed V and J ends, which lost 3 bases and 4 bases, there was a span of 23 bases. Germline CDR1 reads GTSNPN; CDR2 reads SVGIG (reference sequence). The CDR3 totals 17 residues. The CDR3 sequence is CAWRPPGDAFGADTQYF. DNA for the CDR3: TGTGCCTGGAGACCACCCGGGGACGCTTTCGGGGCAGATACGCAGTATTTT.

The chain is built from TRBV19 and TRBJ2-2; TRBD1 or TRBD2 may be the D gene (5 bases each). The V and J ends lost 5 bases and 0 bases respectively, with 7 bases between them. The CDR3 contains 14 residues. The V gene's germline CDR1 is LNHDA and CDR2 SQIVND (reference sequence). This CDR3 reads CASSRGPNTGELFF. The DNA for the CDR3 is TGTGCCAGTAGTCGGGGACCGAACACCGGGGAGCTGTTTTTT.

V usage is TRBV24-1 and J usage is TRBJ1-5, with TRBD1 identical over 10 bases. Per the germline V gene, CDR1 is KGHDR and CDR2 is SFDVKD. The V gene end was trimmed by 7 bases and the J gene end by 0 bases; junction bases not matched to a gene: 11. This CDR3 region has 18 residues. The CDR3 is CATSHRDRGQYSNQPQHF. The CDR3 nucleotides read TGTGCCACCAGCCACCGGGACAGGGGCCAGTATAGCAATCAGCCCCAGCATTTT.

There are many counts of this clone. V usage is TRBV20-1 and J usage is TRBJ1-2, with D unclear. Trimming shortened V by 3 bases and J by 4 bases, and 12 bases separated the two germline ends. This CDR3 is 13 amino acids long. Germline loops: CDR1 DFQATT, CDR2 SNEGSKA (reference sequence). The CDR3 bases are TGCAGTGCTAGTCGGGGAAACATCTATGGCTACACCTTC. Amino acid sequence: CSASRGNIYGYTF.

This clone was seen a handful of times. The rearrangement links TRBV11-3 to TRBJ2-2; tentatively, D is TRBD2 (5 bases). Germline CDR1 reads SGHNT; CDR2 reads YENEEA. V was cut by 5 bases and J by 1 base, with 5 bases left in between. The CDR3 spans 13 residues. Here the CDR3 reads CASSRGNTGELFF. For the CDR3, the DNA is TGTGCCAGCAGCCGGGGGAACACCGGGGAGCTGTTTTTT.

The chain combines TRBV2 with TRBJ1-1, with 7 positions matching TRBD1. This CDR3 comprises 16 residues. CDR1 SNHLY and CDR2 FYNNEI come from the germline V gene. The ends lost 7 bases at V and 2 bases at J; junction bases unmatched: 13. The CDR3 DNA is TGTGCCAGCATTCCCATGACAGGGTTATTAAACACTGAAGCTTTCTTT. The encoded protein is CASIPMTGLLNTEAFF.

The chain recombines TRBV11-2 with TRBJ2-7; D might be TRBD1 or TRBD2, each matching 6 bases. Germline CDR1 is SGHAT and CDR2 is FQNNGV. CDR3 length: 15 amino acids. The germline V and J ends were trimmed by 5 bases and 6 bases, with 20 bases remaining between them. In nucleotides, the CDR3 is TGTGCCAGCAGCCCATTGGGGGGCGCTGGGTTCGAGCAGTACTTC. It translates to CASSPLGGAGFEQYF.

This chain joins TRBV7-3 and TRBJ2-5; D is unresolved. Trimming stripped 0 bases from V and 2 bases from J, with 7 bases between. Germline V gene lookup returns CDR1 SGHTA and CDR2 FQGTGA. The CDR3 covers 14 residues. CDR3 DNA sequence: TGTGCCAGCAGCTTAACGCACCAACAAGAGACCCAGTACTTC. Protein product: CASSLTHQQETQYF.

This clone showed up just a few times. The genes are TRBV5-1 and TRBJ2-1, with unresolved D. Deletions cut 4 bases from V and 5 bases from J, with 19 bases between. CDR1 is SGHRS and CDR2 is YFSETQ in the germline V gene. The CDR3 length is 16 residues. The CDR3 loop is CASSTGDGTLDNEQFF. In DNA form, the CDR3 reads TGCGCCAGCAGCACTGGAGACGGAACCCTCGACAATGAGCAGTTCTTC. Filled out from reference TRBV5-1 and TRBJ2-1, the complete variable domain reads KAGVTQTPRYLIKTRGQQVTLSCSPISGHRSVSWYQQTPGQGLQFLFEYFSETQRNKGNFPGRFSGRQFSNSRSEMNVSTLELGDSALYLCASSTGDGTLDNEQFFGPGTRLTVL.

V is TRBV4-1 and J is TRBJ1-2; a weak D match, TRBD1 (5 bases). CDR3 length equals 14 residues. Per germline, CDR1 MGHRA and CDR2 YSYEKL. V lost 0 bases and J 5 bases, leaving 10 bases between the germline ends. CDR3 amino acids: CASSQDWGVYGYTF. The CDR3 coding sequence is TGCGCCAGCAGCCAAGATTGGGGGGTATATGGCTACACCTTC.

This clone was seen a handful of times. The chain recombines TRBV25-1 with TRBJ1-4, with D possibly being TRBD1 (5 bases). V was trimmed by 1 base and J by 3 bases, leaving 12 bases between them. Germline V lookup: CDR1 MGHDK, CDR2 SYGVNS. The CDR3 extends over 16 amino acids. This CDR3 is CASSESGVSANEKLFF. As DNA, the CDR3 is TGTGCCAGCAGTGAATCGGGGGTTTCGGCTAATGAAAAACTGTTTTTT. The complete variable domain, with remaining parts taken from reference TRBV25-1 and TRBJ1-4, reads EADIYQTPRYLVIGTGKKITLECSQTMGHDKMYWYQQDPGMELHLIHYSYGVNSTEKGDLSSESTVSRIRTEHFPLTLESARPSHTSQYLCASSESGVSANEKLFFGSGTQLSVL.

V and J are TRBV18 and TRBJ1-2; weak D call: TRBD1 (5 bases). From germline, CDR1 is KGHSH and CDR2 LQKENI. With 4 bases removed from V and 6 bases from J, the gap between germline ends came to 18 bases. The CDR3 runs to 15 residues. As DNA, the CDR3 is TGTGCCAGCTCACGGGGCTTGCAGACCCTCGATGGCTACACCTTC. It specifies CASSRGLQTLDGYTF.

This clone has a handful of counts. The V and J genes are TRBV7-3 and TRBJ1-1; D is possibly TRBD1 (5 bases). V was cut by 5 bases and J by 3 bases, with 13 bases left in between. This CDR3 contains 14 residues. Germline CDR1 is SGHTA and CDR2 is FQGTGA. The CDR3: CASSPGPGDTEAFF. The DNA for the CDR3 is TGTGCCAGCAGCCCAGGCCCGGGGGACACTGAAGCTTTCTTT.

This clone was counted between two and nine times. The chain links TRBV6-1 to TRBJ2-7; 10 nucleotides match TRBD1. The CDR3 has 18 amino acids. V was pared by 4 bases and J by 2 bases, with 14 bases of the junction left unmatched. Germline V gene data show CDR1 as MNHNS and CDR2 as SASEGT. The CDR3 DNA sequence: TGTGCCAGCAGTGCGGGACAGGGGATTTGGGGAGATCCCTACGAGCAGTACTTC. It specifies CASSAGQGIWGDPYEQYF.

This rearrangement joins TRBV6-5 to TRBJ1-2, with TRBD1 matching 8 bases. CDR1 is MNHEY, CDR2 SVGAGI, per germline. V was pared by 5 bases and J by 6 bases, with 8 bases of the junction left unmatched. The CDR3 spans 14 residues. CDR3 sequence reads: CASSNNRGYDGYTF. The CDR3 nucleotides read TGTGCCAGCAGTAACAACAGGGGGTACGATGGCTACACCTTC.

There are a few counts of this clone. CDR3 residues: CASSLRRGTGGSGELFF. In nucleotides, the CDR3 is TGTGCCAGCAGCTTACGGCGGGGGACAGGGGGTTCCGGGGAGCTGTTTTTT. The rearrangement links TRBV7-8 to TRBJ2-2, with 11 bases matching TRBD1. The CDR3 length is 17 residues. Germline CDR1 and CDR2: SGHVS and FQNEAQ. Losses at the gene ends were 2 bases for V and 6 bases for J; bases not matched to a gene: 8.

The genes are TRBV7-9 and TRBJ2-7; 12 nucleotides match TRBD2. V lost 4 bases and J lost 3; bases outside the gene matches: 10. Germline CDR1 is SEHNR and CDR2 is FQNEAQ (reference sequence). The CDR3 runs to 17 residues. The CDR3 reads CASSSWTSGKKGYEQYF. CDR3 coding DNA: TGTGCCAGCAGCTCCTGGACTAGCGGGAAAAAAGGCTACGAGCAGTACTTC. The entire variable domain, with the rest obtained from reference TRBV7-9 and TRBJ2-7, is as follows: DTGVSQNPRHKITKRGQNVTFRCDPISEHNRLYWYRQTLGQGPEFLTYFQNEAQLEKSRLLSDRFSAERPKGSFSTLEIQRTEQGDSAMYLCASSSWTSGKKGYEQYFGPGTRLTVT.

The CDR3 sequence: CASRLGGRELFF. CDR3 bases: TGTGCCAGTAGGCTCGGGGGCCGGGAGCTGTTTTTT. The J gene is TRBJ2-2, the V gene TRBV19, with D perhaps given as TRBD1 or TRBD2 (6 bases each). Germline V gives CDR1 LNHDA, CDR2 SQIVND (reference sequence). V dropped 6 bases and J dropped 9 bases, with 11 bases sitting between them. The CDR3 is made up of 12 amino acids.

This rearrangement joins TRBV6-2 or TRBV6-3 to TRBJ1-3; no reliable D call. Germline V gene sequence: CDR1 MNHEY, CDR2 SVGEGT. The CDR3 totals 16 residues. V was shortened by 6 bases and J by 2 bases, with 17 bases between the two germline ends. CDR3 sequence reads: CASSPQMELTGNTIYF. In DNA, the CDR3 is TGTGCCAGCAGCCCCCAGATGGAATTGACTGGAAACACCATATATTTT.